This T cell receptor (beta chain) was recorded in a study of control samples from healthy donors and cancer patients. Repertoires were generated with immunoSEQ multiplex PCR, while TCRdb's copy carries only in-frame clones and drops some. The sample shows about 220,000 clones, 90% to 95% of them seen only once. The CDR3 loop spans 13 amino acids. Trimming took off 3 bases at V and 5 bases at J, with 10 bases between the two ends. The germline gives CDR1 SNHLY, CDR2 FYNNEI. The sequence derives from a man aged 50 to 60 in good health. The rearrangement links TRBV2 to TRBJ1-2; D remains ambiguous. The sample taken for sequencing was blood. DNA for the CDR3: TGTGCCAGCAGTGACCGGCAGCGGTATGGCTACACCTTC. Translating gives CASSDRQRYGYTF.